This T cell receptor (beta chain) was sequenced in a study of beta chain features in type 1 diabetes. Study-wide points: All four CD4+ subsets of Type 1 diabetes patients contained TCRB CDR3s that were moderately but significantly shorter.

This clone was picked up a small number of times. What it recognizes is unknown. Germline assignment: CDR1 LNHNV and CDR2 YYDKDF (reference sequence). Between the trimmed V and J ends, which lost 0 bases and 8 bases, there was a span of 11 bases. The CDR3 runs 14 residues. The study reverse transcribed the entire isolated RNA, so it sequenced expressed TCRB transcripts. Produced via immunoSEQ multiplex PCR; TCRdb's table is partial and in-frame only. The sample holds about 660,000 clones, about an eighth seen once. Specimen: naive CD4+ T cells from blood. The gene calls are TRBV15 and TRBJ2-4, with D tentatively TRBD2 (6 bases). This TCR derives from a man aged 18 to 30 with type 1 diabetes. The chain's CDR3 is CATSRDQGGDIQYF. Written as DNA, the CDR3 is TGTGCCACCAGCAGAGATCAAGGAGGGGACATTCAGTACTTC. Variable domain in full (rest from reference TRBV15 and TRBJ2-4): DAMVIQNPRYQVTQFGKPVTLSCSQTLNHNVMYWYQQKSSQAPKLLFHYYDKDFNNEADTPDNFQSRRPNTSFCFLDIRSPGLGDTAMYLCATSRDQGGDIQYFGAGTRLSVL.